This entry is about one TCR beta chain. The antigen is undetermined. The sample originates from a study of regulatory T cells in long-lasting Graves disease. Study findings and constraints: With approximately 2,800 shared public clonotypes, persistent patients exceeded new patients, who shared about 1,000.

The time point here: newly diagnosed GD, antithyroid drugs for less than 3 months. RNA from PBMCs was the source of the TCR library. CDR3 length equals 13 residues. Germline lookup yields CDR1 MRHNA and CDR2 SNTAGT. V was pared by 1 base and J by 8 bases, with 3 bases of the junction left unmatched. HTBI primers from iRepertoire and Arm-PCR of CDR3 regions yielded the TCR beta libraries. Under the authors' procedure: Under 75 TRBV and approximately 13 TRBJ segments were identified across samples. TCRdb ran MiXCR on the multiplex PCR reads and lists one entry per CDR3 protein. The V and J calls were determined by TCRdb, not by the authors. Here the sample spans hundreds of thousands of distinct CDR3 sequences, 13% being singletons. The same data also went into a second study, on T cells in Graves' hyperthyroidism and ophthalmopathy. That source adds: Most thyroid clonotypes with frequency above 0.001 were detected in blood.

The source material was peripheral blood mononuclear cells (PBMCs), sampled at new diagnosis, from a patient treated with antithyroid drugs. This chain joins TRBV6-4 and TRBJ1-2; 8 bases are shared with TRBD1. This TCR came from a man between 25 and 39 years old with Graves disease. The CDR3, as DNA: TGTGCCAGCAGTGACTTTACAGGGGGAGGCTACACCTTC. Its translation: CASSDFTGGGYTF.